This paragraph reports one T cell receptor beta chain. Its target is unknown. This PCR relied on a set of 60 Vbeta primers and 13 Jbeta primers. Sequencing used immunoSEQ multiplex PCR; TCRdb keeps in-frame clones, though not all of them. The table lists 200,000 to 250,000 clones, about 80% of them singletons. The V and J ends lost 4 bases and 5 bases, in that order; junction bases with no gene match: 1. CDR1 DFQATT and CDR2 SNEGSKA come from the germline V gene (reference sequence). This CDR3 contains 11 residues. This record comes from a study of cytomegalovirus exposure and HLA in healthy donors. General study points: A later analysis linked a missense DCLRE1C variant to TCR beta V- and J-gene trimming. Apparent HLA restriction characterized most CMV-associated TCR beta chains in a later analysis. TCR beta V segments were, for the most part, productive about 87% or about 30% of the time in an earlier analysis.

This receptor was obtained from a girl between 5 and 17 years old in good health and CMV-seronegative. The V call is TRBV20-1, the J call TRBJ2-7, with TRBD1 identical over 8 bases. Source material: PBMCs. CDR3 residues: CSAKDRDEQYF. The DNA of the CDR3 is TGCAGTGCTAAGGACAGGGACGAGCAGTACTTC.